Below are 12 T cell receptor beta chains sequenced from a single sample in a study of long-term antiretroviral therapy in people with HIV. Version v3.0 of the immunoSEQ assay was performed at survey level. The table came from immunoSEQ multiplex PCR; TCRdb's copy has only in-frame clones and leaves some out. Of tens of thousands of clones listed, around 90% are singletons. The starting material was unsorted PBMCs, obtained 1.8 years after starting antiretroviral therapy. These receptors were collected from a woman aged 18-29 years with HIV.

The rearrangement uses TRBV27 and TRBJ2-7; no firm D call. Trimming took 0 bases from V and 2 from J, leaving 14 bases between them. CDR1 is MNHEY, CDR2 SMNVEV, per germline (reference sequence). The CDR3 has 16 residues. In nucleotides, the CDR3 is TGTGCCAGCAGTTTATCGACTTCAAGGAGTACCTACGAGCAGTACTTC. As protein: CASSLSTSRSTYEQYF.

This chain uses TRBV28 with TRBJ1-1; D is uncertain. CDR3 length equals 12 residues. Germline-derived CDR1 and CDR2 are MDHEN and SYDVKM. Trimming took off 8 bases at V and 0 bases at J, with 7 bases between the two ends. The CDR3 reads CASRFMNTEAFF. The CDR3 DNA sequence: TGTGCCAGCCGGTTTATGAACACTGAAGCTTTCTTT.

In its sample, this clone was seen a few times. The CDR3 loop is CAADEAFF. CDR3 sequence (DNA): TGTGCCGCCGATGAAGCTTTCTTT. This chain links TRBV7-9 with TRBJ1-1; no definite D call. The CDR3 spans 8 residues. Germline loops: CDR1 SEHNR, CDR2 FQNEAQ (reference sequence). Deletions cut 11 bases from V and 7 bases from J, with 5 bases between.

The J gene is TRBJ2-7, the V gene TRBV10-2; D uncertain. This CDR3 comprises 14 residues. V gave up 6 bases and J gave up 2 bases, with 14 bases separating them. Germline CDR1 WSHSY, CDR2 SAAADI. This CDR3 is CASRGSARTYEQYF. The DNA of the CDR3 is TGCGCCAGCAGGGGCTCGGCGCGCACCTACGAGCAGTACTTC.

V is TRBV6-5 and J is TRBJ1-2, with TRBD1 as a possible D gene (5 bases). V was cut by 0 bases and J by 4 bases, with 9 bases left in between. Germline V gives CDR1 MNHEY, CDR2 SVGAGI. This CDR3 contains 14 residues. CDR3 region: CASSYSTDLYGYTF. For the CDR3, the DNA is TGTGCCAGCAGTTACTCGACAGACCTCTATGGCTACACCTTC.

The chain employs TRBV6-6 and TRBJ1-1, with unresolved D. This CDR3 contains 12 residues. The germline V gene has CDR1 MNHNY and CDR2 SVGAGI (reference sequence). Trimming took off 6 bases at V and 3 bases at J, with 8 bases between the two ends. The CDR3 region is CASSPGDTEAFF. The CDR3 DNA reads TGTGCCAGCAGCCCAGGTGACACTGAAGCTTTCTTT.

The chain employs TRBV7-2 and TRBJ1-2; D perhaps matches TRBD1 (6 bases). This CDR3 comprises 14 residues. Per the germline V gene, CDR1 is SGHTA and CDR2 is FQGNSA. Trimming shortened V by 1 base and J by 2 bases, and 8 bases separated the two germline ends. CDR3 sequence reads: CASSLGGRNYGYTF. The CDR3 DNA reads TGTGCCAGCAGCTTAGGGGGGCGAAACTATGGCTACACCTTC.

The genes are TRBV5-1 and TRBJ2-7; perhaps D is TRBD1 or TRBD2 (6 bases each). The germline V gene encodes CDR1 SGHRS and CDR2 YFSETQ. The CDR3 contains 16 residues. Trimming took off 0 bases at V and 0 bases at J, with 13 bases between the two ends. CDR3: CASSLVTGGSSYEQYF. CDR3 coding DNA: TGCGCCAGCAGCTTGGTTACCGGGGGCAGCTCCTACGAGCAGTACTTC.

The J gene is TRBJ1-4, the V gene TRBV19; TRBD1 matches at 11 bases. The CDR3 contains 15 residues. Germline CDR1 reads LNHDA; CDR2 reads SQIVND (reference sequence). Germline trimming cut 5 bases from V and 7 bases from J; bases unmatched to any gene: 6. CDR3 in amino acids: CASSLRTGGIEKLFF. The DNA of the CDR3 is TGTGCCAGTAGTCTCAGGACAGGGGGCATTGAAAAACTGTTTTTT. Supplemented by reference TRBV19 and TRBJ1-4, the full variable domain reads DGGITQSPKYLFRKEGQNVTLSCEQNLNHDAMYWYRQDPGQGLRLIYYSQIVNDFQKGDIAEGYSVSREKKESFPLTVTSAQKNPTAFYLCASSLRTGGIEKLFFGSGTQLSVL.

This chain joins TRBV27 and TRBJ1-5, with TRBD1 identical over 9 bases. Germline V gene lookup returns CDR1 MNHEY and CDR2 SMNVEV (reference sequence). This CDR3 has 18 amino acids. V lost 5 bases and J lost 4; bases outside the gene matches: 15. CDR3 bases: TGTGCCAGCAGTCCTCTGACAGGGGGGCAGGGATGGAATCAGCCCCAGCATTTT. It encodes CASSPLTGGQGWNQPQHF.

The chain is built from TRBV6-5 and TRBJ1-2; the D is unclear. CDR1 and CDR2 (germline): MNHEY, SVGAGI. This CDR3 has 13 residues. Trimming left V 2 bases short and J 4 bases short, with 8 bases between. The DNA of the CDR3 is TGTGCCAGCAGTTACAGCACGTTCTATGGCTACACCTTC. It codes for CASSYSTFYGYTF.

V usage is TRBV7-2 and J usage is TRBJ2-1; D uncertain. This CDR3 comprises 13 residues. V gave up 1 base and J gave up 7 bases, with 8 bases separating them. Germline V gives CDR1 SGHTA, CDR2 FQGNSA. CDR3 DNA sequence: TGTGCCAGCAGCTTAGATTCGGCGAATGAGCAGTTCTTC. This sequence encodes CASSLDSANEQFF.